By its share, the clone carrying this T cell receptor (beta chain) is hyperexpanded. The antigen is not known. These data belong to a study of T-cell memory formation after mild COVID-19. Per germline, CDR1 SGHRS and CDR2 YFSETQ. The CDR3 length is 17 residues. The J segment lost 4 bases and the V segment lost 0 bases, leaving 6 bases of the junction unmatched. Study-wide results and caveats: SARS-CoV-2 specificity was not confirmed for second-wave clones peaking on day 37. Shrinking CD4+ clones were chiefly CM and EM; CD8+ ones were chiefly EMRA.

TCRdb independently ran MiXCR on the 5' RACE reads; one entry per CDR3 protein. The sample lists 350,000 to 450,000 distinct CDR3 sequences, over 25% occurring once. Sequencing was done on a sample of PBMCs or a T cell subset sorted from them (not recorded which). The chain links TRBV5-1 to TRBJ2-1, with 11 positions matching TRBD2. This clonotype was obtained from an adult woman who had mild COVID-19 (a few samples of this study predate the infection). Cell type and time point are not known. The CDR3 reads CASSLAPLAGGYNEQFF. CDR3 bases: TGCGCCAGCAGCTTGGCCCCCCTAGCGGGGGGTTACAATGAGCAGTTCTTC.